This TCR beta chain was obtained from a study of CD8+CD57+ T cells in acquired aplastic anemia. Study context: Mean yield of DNA from sorted CD4+ and CD8+ cells was around 3 ug. The study obtained about 10.8 million reads on average for CD4+ cells from healthy donors. Overall study findings and caveats: A significant difference in CD8+ Simpson's diversity between patients and controls was not found. Overlap between patients and controls comprised roughly 28 CD8+ CDR3 sequences.

Germline V gene lookup returns CDR1 LNHDA and CDR2 SQIVND (reference sequence). With 3 bases removed from V and 7 bases from J, the gap between germline ends came to 13 bases. The CDR3 length is 14 residues. Points on this clonotype: Its antigen is unidentified.

Genomic DNA constituted the template upon which TCR beta VDJ and CDR3 profiling was performed. Each CDR3 protein gets one entry after TCRdb re-called the reads with MiXCR. The top ten hold roughly 1.1% of the sample, which has about 220,000 distinct CDR3 sequences, around 32% seen once. This rearrangement joins TRBV19 to TRBJ1-5; D gene unclear. The receptor was isolated from a human donor in good health, serving as a control. Sequencing was done on a sample of sorted CD4+, CD8+, or CD8+CD57+ T cells (not recorded which) from PBMCs. The chain's CDR3 is CASSIVWGEQPQHF. Here the CDR3 DNA reads TGTGCCAGTAGTATTGTGTGGGGAGAGCAGCCCCAGCATTTT.